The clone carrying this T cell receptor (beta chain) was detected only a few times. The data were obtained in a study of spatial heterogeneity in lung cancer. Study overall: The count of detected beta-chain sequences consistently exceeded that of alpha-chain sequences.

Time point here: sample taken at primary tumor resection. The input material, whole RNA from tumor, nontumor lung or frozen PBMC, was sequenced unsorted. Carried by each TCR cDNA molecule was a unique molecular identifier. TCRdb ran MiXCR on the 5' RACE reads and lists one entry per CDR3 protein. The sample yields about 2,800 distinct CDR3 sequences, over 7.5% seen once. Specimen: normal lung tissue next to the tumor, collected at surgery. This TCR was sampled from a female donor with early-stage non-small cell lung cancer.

CDR3 sequence: CASSPTTTSTDTQYF. DNA for the CDR3: TGTGCCAGCAGTCCCACGACCACTAGCACAGATACGCAGTATTTT. The J gene is TRBJ2-3, the V gene TRBV11-3; no definite D call. V shed 6 bases and J shed 0 bases, with 13 bases lying between them. This CDR3 contains 15 residues. Per the germline V gene, CDR1 is SGHNT and CDR2 is YENEEA.